The next 16 T cell receptor beta chains were all read from a single sample in a study of T cells in Graves' hyperthyroidism and ophthalmopathy. Amplified TCR beta CDR3 regions derived from RNA transcripts. When the TCR CDR3 underwent first-round RT-PCR, the HTBI primer set was used. TCRdb ran MiXCR on the multiplex PCR reads and lists one entry per CDR3 protein. This table has about 360,000 distinct CDR3 sequences, less than 15% appearing once. The sample taken for sequencing was blood. The receptors originated from a young woman with Graves' hyperthyroidism.

This clonotype was seen at least ten times. The V gene is TRBV28, the J gene TRBJ1-5, with D uncertain. The V gene's germline CDR1 is MDHEN and CDR2 SYDVKM. The CDR3 runs to 14 residues. The germline V and J ends were trimmed by 5 bases and 4 bases, with 12 bases remaining between them. The CDR3 region has the DNA TGTGCCAGCAGTCCGGACGGTATTAATCAGCCCCAGCATTTT. This gives the protein CASSPDGINQPQHF.

About this clonotype itself: This could be a read error, since a much larger clone is one nucleotide away. The chain is built from TRBV2 and TRBJ2-1; the D gene is possibly TRBD2 (5 bases). V gave up 8 bases and J gave up 9 bases, with 17 bases separating them. Germline V CDR1 and CDR2: SNHLY, FYNNEI. The CDR3 covers 13 residues. The CDR3 nucleotides read TGTGCCAGCGTAGAGGGAGCTGAGAGTGAGCAGTTCTTC. It is translated as CASVEGAESEQFF.

The rearrangement joins TRBV7-6 to TRBJ1-4, with D unresolved. This CDR3 is 14 amino acids long. Trimming removed 1 base at V and 3 bases at J, with 6 bases between. Germline CDR1 and CDR2: SGHVS and FNYEAQ. CDR3 DNA sequence: TGTGCCAGCAGCTTAGGGGCCTCTAATGAAAAACTGTTTTTT. It codes for CASSLGASNEKLFF.

V gene TRBV11-2 combines with J gene TRBJ1-1, with D maybe TRBD1 (6 bases). The V gene's germline CDR1 is SGHAT and CDR2 FQNNGV. Deletions cut 5 bases from V and 4 bases from J, with 17 bases between. The CDR3 extends over 15 amino acids. CDR3 sequence reads: CASSTRGGPGTEAFF. CDR3 DNA: TGTGCCAGCAGCACCCGTGGGGGGCCAGGCACTGAAGCTTTCTTT.

This clonotype showed up many times. The chain recombines TRBV2 with TRBJ1-4; TRBD1 matches at 8 bases. CDR1 and CDR2 (germline): SNHLY, FYNNEI. This CDR3 spans 15 amino acids. V shed 6 bases, J shed 3 bases, and the junction held 6 bases outside the gene matches. For the CDR3, the DNA is TGTGCCAGCAGCCCACAGGGGGTTGCTAATGAAAAACTGTTTTTT. This translates into CASSPQGVANEKLFF. Full variable domain (outside the CDR3, taken from reference TRBV2 and TRBJ1-4): EPEVTQTPSHQVTQMGQEVILRCVPISNHLYFYWYRQILGQKVEFLVSFYNNEISEKSEIFDDQFSVERPDGSNFTLKIRSTKLEDSAMYFCASSPQGVANEKLFFGSGTQLSVL.

This clonotype has a count of ten or more. This chain links TRBV7-2 with TRBJ2-7; 9 positions match TRBD2. J gave up 3 bases and V 5 bases, and 8 bases lay outside the gene matches. The CDR3 has 15 amino acids. CDR1 is SGHTA, CDR2 FQGNSA, per germline. The CDR3 DNA sequence: TGTGCCAGCAGCCTTGGGGCTAGCGGGATCTACGAGCAGTACTTC. Its translation is CASSLGASGIYEQYF.

In its sample, this clonotype was seen many times. The rearrangement links TRBV7-9 to TRBJ1-1; 7 bases line up with TRBD1. Germline V gene sequence: CDR1 SEHNR, CDR2 FQNEAQ (reference sequence). V was clipped by 0 bases and J by 4 bases; unmatched bases: 11. This CDR3 has 17 amino acids. As DNA, the CDR3 is TGTGCCAGCAGCTTAGCAGGAGAGACAGGGTTTAGCACTGAAGCTTTCTTT. Its translation: CASSLAGETGFSTEAFF.

This clonotype was seen ten or more times. This chain links TRBV7-6 with TRBJ2-5; 14 nucleotides agree with TRBD2. Germline loops: CDR1 SGHVS, CDR2 FNYEAQ. The CDR3 has 17 residues. With 3 bases clipped from V and 5 bases from J, the junction kept 8 bases outside the gene matches. The CDR3 sequence is CASSFTGTSGGLETQYF. The CDR3 DNA sequence: TGTGCCAGCAGCTTCACCGGGACTAGCGGGGGATTGGAGACCCAGTACTTC.

This clonotype was seen at least ten times. The V gene is TRBV28, the J gene TRBJ1-1; 8 nucleotides line up with TRBD1. Trimming took 6 bases from V and 6 from J; bases not matched to a gene: 15. The CDR3 contains 16 residues. Germline V CDR1 and CDR2: MDHEN, SYDVKM. The CDR3: CASRIGQGPGVAEAFF. The CDR3 DNA reads as TGTGCCAGCAGAATAGGACAGGGCCCGGGGGTTGCTGAAGCTTTCTTT.

Many counts were recorded for this clonotype. The chain recombines TRBV10-3 with TRBJ2-7; D is undetermined. V was pared by 0 bases and J by 1 base, with 10 bases between. The CDR3 totals 15 residues. Germline CDR1 is ENHRY and CDR2 is SYGVKD. CDR3 amino acids: CAISESLVLSYEQYF. The CDR3 bases are TGTGCCATCAGTGAGTCGTTGGTCCTGTCCTACGAGCAGTACTTC.

This clonotype showed up many times. The chain is built from TRBV7-3 and TRBJ1-1; 9 bases match TRBD1. The CDR3 loop spans 13 amino acids. Looked up from germline, CDR1 is SGHTA and CDR2 is FQGTGA. V lost 6 bases to trimming and J lost 4 bases; unmatched junction nucleotides: 3. The CDR3 DNA reads as TGTGCCAGCAGGGGACAGGGAGGCACTGAAGCTTTCTTT. Translating gives CASRGQGGTEAFF.

V is TRBV29-1 and J is TRBJ2-7, with D perhaps matching TRBD1 or TRBD2 (6 bases each). CDR1 is SQVTM, CDR2 ANQGSEA, per germline. The CDR3 covers 15 residues. Deletions cut 4 bases from V and 4 bases from J, with 20 bases between. The CDR3 coding sequence is TGCAGCGTTGCAACCGGGGGACACCCACCTTACGAGCAGTACTTC. Its protein is CSVATGGHPPYEQYF.

This clonotype was counted between two and nine times. The chain carries TRBV7-2 and TRBJ1-5; the D gene is possibly TRBD1 (6 bases). The ends were cut back, 2 bases at V and 3 bases at J, with 14 bases in the middle. CDR3 length equals 16 residues. The germline V gene encodes CDR1 SGHTA and CDR2 FQGNSA. The CDR3 bases are TGTGCCAGCAGCTTAAACCCCAGGGGTAACAATCAGCCCCAGCATTTT. This sequence encodes CASSLNPRGNNQPQHF.

Comment on this clonotype: This may come from a read error, since a much larger clone is one base off. The rearrangement joins TRBV7-2 to TRBJ2-1, with D tentatively TRBD1 or TRBD2 (5 bases each). V was clipped by 0 bases and J by 4 bases, with 16 bases between them. The germline V gene has CDR1 SGHTA and CDR2 FQGNSA. CDR3 length: 17 residues. The CDR3 DNA follows: TGTGCCAGCAGCTTAGCGGGACCTCCAGCGCTTTACAATGAGCAGTTCTTC. It encodes CASSLAGPPALYNEQFF.

At least ten counts were recorded for this clonotype. The J gene is TRBJ2-3, the V gene TRBV10-3; maybe TRBD2 (6 bases). The CDR3 extends over 15 amino acids. Germline V gene data show CDR1 as ENHRY and CDR2 as SYGVKD. Trimming pared 8 bases from V and 2 bases from J, leaving 17 bases between. This CDR3 is CAIAGGGTYTDTQYF. CDR3 nucleotide sequence: TGTGCCATCGCCGGTGGCGGGACGTACACAGATACGCAGTATTTT.

This clonotype was seen at least ten times. V is TRBV28 and J is TRBJ2-2; D perhaps matches TRBD2 (6 bases). The ends were cut back, 10 bases at V and 5 bases at J, with 20 bases in the middle. CDR3 length: 15 amino acids. Looked up from germline, CDR1 is MDHEN and CDR2 is SYDVKM. The CDR3 spells CATTWGVGSTGELFF. CDR3 DNA sequence: TGTGCCACTACATGGGGGGTGGGTTCGACCGGGGAGCTGTTTTTT.